The 10 T cell receptor beta chains below were found in one sample sequenced in a study of blood T cell repertoires in COVID-19. Produced via immunoSEQ multiplex PCR; TCRdb's table is partial and in-frame only. In the table there are around 190,000 clones, 70% to 85% of which are singletons. What was sequenced was peripheral blood. The receptors were gathered from a human donor in a cohort sampled during active COVID-19.

V usage is TRBV27 and J usage is TRBJ1-2; D is uncertain. There are 13 residues in the CDR3. The germline V gene has CDR1 MNHEY and CDR2 SMNVEV (reference sequence). V lost 2 bases and J lost 3, with 7 bases in between. This CDR3 reads CASSLGQHYGYTF. The CDR3 DNA reads TGTGCCAGCAGTTTAGGCCAACACTATGGCTACACCTTC.

There are a few counts of this clone. V gene TRBV2 combines with J gene TRBJ1-4; D perhaps matches TRBD1 (6 bases). CDR3 length equals 16 residues. The V gene's germline CDR1 is SNHLY and CDR2 FYNNEI. V lost 5 bases to trimming and J lost 8 bases, with 21 bases between them. The CDR3 nucleotides read TGTGCCAGCAGTCCGAGACAGGTCTGGGTTGGGGAAAAACTGTTTTTT. It is translated as CASSPRQVWVGEKLFF. The entire variable domain, with the rest obtained from reference TRBV2 and TRBJ1-4, is as follows: EPEVTQTPSHQVTQMGQEVILRCVPISNHLYFYWYRQILGQKVEFLVSFYNNEISEKSEIFDDQFSVERPDGSNFTLKIRSTKLEDSAMYFCASSPRQVWVGEKLFFGSGTQLSVL.

This clone appeared a few times. CDR3 residues: CASSFGANNEQFF. The DNA of the CDR3 is TGCGCCAGCAGCTTCGGAGCTAACAATGAGCAGTTCTTC. The V call is TRBV5-1, the J call TRBJ2-1, with D hard to call. CDR3 length: 13 amino acids. Between the trimmed V and J ends, which lost 2 bases and 5 bases, there was a span of 8 bases. From germline, CDR1 is SGHRS and CDR2 YFSETQ.

CDR3 nucleotide sequence: TGCGCCAGCAGTGAGTCGGTAGCCTCGGCCGGGGAGCTGTTTTTT. This translates into CASSESVASAGELFF. J is TRBJ2-2 and V is TRBV10-1; D is ambiguous. The CDR3 totals 15 residues. Trimming cost V 0 bases and J 6 bases, with 11 bases left between them. The germline CDR1 and CDR2 sequences are WNHNN and SYGVQD (reference sequence).

This chain links TRBV25-1 with TRBJ2-7; D remains unclear. V dropped 4 bases and J dropped 6 bases, with 16 bases sitting between them. Germline V lookup: CDR1 MGHDK, CDR2 SYGVNS. The CDR3 is 14 residues long. CDR3 in DNA: TGTGCCAGCAGTGGGGCGACCGATAGGCTCGAGCAGTACTTC. The encoded protein is CASSGATDRLEQYF.

The V and J genes are TRBV19 and TRBJ2-1, with 8 bases that match TRBD2. The CDR3 runs to 15 residues. Germline V lookup: CDR1 LNHDA, CDR2 SQIVND (reference sequence). The junction had 6 bases not matched to a gene; V was cut back by 3 bases and J by 5 bases. CDR3 sequence: CASSIAGGWDNEQFF. CDR3 bases: TGTGCCAGTAGTATCGCGGGGGGCTGGGACAATGAGCAGTTCTTC.

The rearrangement joins TRBV3-1 (or the pseudogene TRBV3-2) to TRBJ2-7, with 7 bases identical to TRBD2. Losses at the gene ends were 0 bases for V and 5 bases for J; bases not matched to a gene: 13. The CDR3 sequence is 17 residues long. Germline CDR1 and CDR2: LGHDT and YNNKEL (reference sequence). CDR3 region: CASSQDHQREIGDEQYF. In DNA form, the CDR3 reads TGTGCCAGCAGCCAAGATCACCAGCGGGAAATCGGGGACGAGCAGTACTTC.

The CDR3 DNA sequence: TGTGCCAGCAGAAAATCACAAGAGACCCAGTACTTC. Translation gives CASRKSQETQYF. The J gene is TRBJ2-5, the V gene TRBV6-5; D ambiguous. Trimming shortened V by 6 bases and J by 2 bases, and 7 bases separated the two germline ends. The CDR3 sequence is 12 residues long. From germline, CDR1 is MNHEY and CDR2 SVGAGI.

The chain joins TRBV5-1 to TRBJ1-3; 7 nucleotides line up with TRBD1. CDR3 length equals 14 residues. Trimming cost V 4 bases and J 4 bases; bases outside gene matches: 5. Germline CDR1 SGHRS, CDR2 YFSETQ. This CDR3 is CASSTGDAGNTIYF. CDR3 coding DNA: TGCGCCAGCAGCACAGGGGACGCCGGAAACACCATATATTTT.

This chain uses TRBV6-5 with TRBJ2-4; TRBD1 matches at 8 bases. The CDR3 contains 14 residues. V shed 5 bases and J 8 bases; nucleotides not matched to a gene: 8. In germline, CDR1 is MNHEY, CDR2 SVGAGI. This CDR3 is CASSLRQGPHIQYF. CDR3 sequence (DNA): TGTGCCAGCAGTCTCCGACAGGGGCCCCACATTCAGTACTTC.